The 9 T cell receptor beta chains presented below share a single source sample, sequenced in a study of blood T cells in healthy people across ages. PCR was performed a second time for about 7 to 12 cycles using a sample-barcoded 5' primer and a J-beta primer mix. TCRdb reprocessed the 5' RACE reads with MiXCR, giving one entry per CDR3 protein. The sample has around 1,000,000 distinct CDR3 sequences; around two fifths are singletons. Sequenced: blood. These receptors were taken from a man younger than 35 in good health.

This chain uses TRBV11-2 with TRBJ2-7; TRBD2 matches 10 bases. This CDR3 has 14 residues. J was trimmed by 10 bases and V by 5 bases; bases with no gene match: 11. Germline CDR1 SGHAT, CDR2 FQNNGV. This CDR3 reads CASSPEVAGGRQYF. In nucleotides, the CDR3 is TGTGCCAGCAGCCCCGAGGTAGCGGGGGGTCGCCAGTACTTC.

This clonotype came up a few times. J is TRBJ2-3 and V is TRBV27; perhaps TRBD1 as D (7 bases). Germline V lookup: CDR1 MNHEY, CDR2 SMNVEV (reference sequence). The CDR3 sequence is 17 residues long. V lost 4 bases to trimming and J lost 0 bases, with 17 bases between them. In DNA form, the CDR3 reads TGTGCCAGCAGTTCCGTCAGGGGGGATCTTAGCACAGATACGCAGTATTTT. This gives the protein CASSSVRGDLSTDTQYF.

The genes are TRBV2 and TRBJ2-5; no clear D gene. Deletions cut 7 bases from V and 11 bases from J, with 14 bases between. CDR1 SNHLY and CDR2 FYNNEI come from the germline V gene. The CDR3 contains 11 residues. The CDR3 region is CASKEINEQYF. For the CDR3, the DNA is TGTGCCAGCAAGGAGATCAATGAGCAGTACTTC.

The table lists this clonotype with a few counts. The chain combines TRBV20-1 with TRBJ1-2; D is ambiguous. Germline V gives CDR1 DFQATT, CDR2 SNEGSKA (reference sequence). This CDR3 region has 13 residues. V lost 3 bases, J lost 3 bases, and 11 bases lay in between. The CDR3 spells CSASTGNDYGYTF. The CDR3 DNA reads as TGCAGTGCTAGCACCGGGAACGACTATGGCTACACCTTC.

The chain recombines TRBV5-1 with TRBJ1-1; D is perhaps TRBD1 (5 bases). The V end lost 2 bases, the J end lost 3 bases, and 14 bases lay between the germline ends. Germline V gene data show CDR1 as SGHRS and CDR2 as YFSETQ. The CDR3 has 15 amino acids. The CDR3 spells CASSLINQGDTEAFF. The CDR3 DNA is TGCGCCAGCAGCTTAATAAACCAAGGGGACACTGAAGCTTTCTTT.

V gene TRBV7-9 combines with J gene TRBJ2-7; 7 positions agree with TRBD1. There are 15 residues in the CDR3. J was trimmed by 3 bases and V by 4 bases; bases with no gene match: 9. Germline assignment: CDR1 SEHNR and CDR2 FQNEAQ (reference sequence). CDR3 sequence reads: CASSSNRGRIYEQYF. In DNA, the CDR3 is TGTGCCAGCAGCTCTAACAGGGGACGTATCTACGAGCAGTACTTC.

The V gene is TRBV28, the J gene TRBJ2-5; D remains ambiguous. Trimming left V 2 bases short and J 3 bases short, with 10 bases between. CDR3 length: 14 amino acids. The germline V gene encodes CDR1 MDHEN and CDR2 SYDVKM. CDR3 loop: CASSLGYRKETQYF. The CDR3 bases are TGTGCCAGCAGTTTAGGGTACCGAAAAGAGACCCAGTACTTC.

This chain joins TRBV30 and TRBJ1-6; D not certain. The V end was cut by 7 bases, the J end by 0 bases, with 10 bases between. CDR1 and CDR2 (germline): GTSNPN, SVGIG (reference sequence). CDR3 length equals 14 residues. In DNA, the CDR3 is TGTGCCTCCACGACCAGCTCCTATAATTCACCCCTCCACTTT. It yields the protein CASTTSSYNSPLHF.

This clonotype came up once. The chain joins TRBV14 to TRBJ2-1; D is uncertain. This CDR3 region has 16 residues. Per the germline V gene, CDR1 is SGHDN and CDR2 is FVKESK. V dropped 1 base and J dropped 4 bases, with 14 bases sitting between them. The CDR3 DNA sequence: TGTGCCAGCAGCCAAGCCCCCGCGCTGGTTTACAATGAGCAGTTCTTC. Translating it yields CASSQAPALVYNEQFF.